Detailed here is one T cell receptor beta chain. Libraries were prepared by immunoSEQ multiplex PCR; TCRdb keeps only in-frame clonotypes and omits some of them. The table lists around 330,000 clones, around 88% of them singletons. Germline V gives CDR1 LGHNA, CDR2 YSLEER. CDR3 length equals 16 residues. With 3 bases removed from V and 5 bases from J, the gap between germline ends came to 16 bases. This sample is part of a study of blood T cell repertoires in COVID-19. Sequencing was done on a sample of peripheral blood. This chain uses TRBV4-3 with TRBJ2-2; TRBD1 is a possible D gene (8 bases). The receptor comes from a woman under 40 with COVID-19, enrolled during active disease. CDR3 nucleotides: TGCGCCAGCAGCCAGGCTTACAGGGGGGGGACCGGGGAGCTGTTTTTT. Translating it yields CASSQAYRGGTGELFF.